Below, 20 T cell receptor beta chains from the same sample are listed, as sequenced in a study of control samples from healthy donors and cancer patients. TCRdb keeps only in-frame clones here, not all; method: immunoSEQ multiplex PCR. Found here are 230,000 or so clones, roughly 94% of them singletons; the top ten hold approximately 1.5%. The sequencing input was blood. These receptor sequences come from a man aged 45-65 years in good health.

V gene TRBV28 combines with J gene TRBJ1-3; D gene ambiguous. This CDR3 has 14 amino acids. V lost 2 bases and J lost 0, with 5 bases in between. Germline CDR1 reads MDHEN; CDR2 reads SYDVKM. CDR3 region: CASSLSFSGNTIYF. The CDR3 DNA is TGTGCCAGCAGTTTAAGCTTCTCTGGAAACACCATATATTTT.

The chain links TRBV30 to TRBJ2-3, with a tentative D call TRBD2 (6 bases). This CDR3 contains 13 residues. V was cut by 2 bases and J by 4 bases, with 10 bases left in between. Germline CDR1 reads GTSNPN; CDR2 reads SVGIG (reference sequence). The DNA of the CDR3 is TGTGCCTGGAGTCGGCCTAGCGCAGATACGCAGTATTTT. Protein: CAWSRPSADTQYF.

The V and J genes are TRBV18 and TRBJ1-2; 9 bases align to TRBD1. The CDR3 spans 17 residues. The germline V gene has CDR1 KGHSH and CDR2 LQKENI. The junction had 9 bases not matched to a gene; V was cut back by 4 bases and J by 0 bases. The chain's CDR3 is CASSLRDRAPSNYGYTF. The CDR3 DNA is TGTGCCAGCTCACTCCGGGACAGGGCACCTTCTAACTATGGCTACACCTTC.

The genes are TRBV11-2 and TRBJ1-2; possibly TRBD1 for D (5 bases). There are 13 residues in the CDR3. Between the trimmed V and J ends, which lost 6 bases and 7 bases, there was a span of 15 bases. CDR1 is SGHAT, CDR2 FQNNGV, per germline. CDR3 coding DNA: TGTGCCAGCAGGTTCCGGGGGGGGTTTGGCTACACCTTC. Its protein is CASRFRGGFGYTF.

This clone was counted once. V is TRBV15 and J is TRBJ2-3, with D unclear. There are 15 residues in the CDR3. V was cut by 5 bases and J by 0 bases, with 12 bases left in between. Germline V gene lookup returns CDR1 LNHNV and CDR2 YYDKDF (reference sequence). Here the CDR3 DNA reads TGTGCCACCAGCTCACAGAGCCCTAGCACAGATACGCAGTATTTT. Protein: CATSSQSPSTDTQYF.

The chain is built from TRBV18 and TRBJ2-1; TRBD2 agrees at 12 bases. Germline V CDR1 and CDR2: KGHSH, LQKENI. V lost 3 bases to trimming and J lost 5 bases; unmatched junction nucleotides: 5. CDR3 length: 16 residues. CDR3 sequence: CASSPERTSGNNEQFF. The CDR3 DNA sequence: TGTGCCAGCTCACCGGAAAGGACTAGCGGGAACAATGAGCAGTTCTTC.

The rearrangement uses TRBV3-1 (or the pseudogene TRBV3-2) and TRBJ1-6; TRBD1 matches 9 bases. Trimming took 3 bases from V and 7 from J; bases not matched to a gene: 1. Germline CDR1 is LGHDT and CDR2 is YNNKEL (reference sequence). This CDR3 has 14 amino acids. CDR3 coding DNA: TGTGCCAGCAGCCATGGGACAGGGAATTCACCCCTCCACTTT. Amino acids: CASSHGTGNSPLHF.

This clone was detected once. This sequence joins TRBV18 and TRBJ1-2; TRBD1 is a possible D gene (6 bases). The germline CDR1 and CDR2 sequences are KGHSH and LQKENI. V was shortened by 6 bases and J by 4 bases, with 15 bases between the two germline ends. This CDR3 has 14 residues. CDR3 nucleotide sequence: TGTGCCAGCTCTCTAGACTCAGGGGTCTATGGCTACACCTTC. It is translated as CASSLDSGVYGYTF.

The gene calls are TRBV19 and TRBJ1-1; D is uncertain. This CDR3 has 15 residues. Looked up from germline, CDR1 is LNHDA and CDR2 is SQIVND (reference sequence). Trimming shortened V by 7 bases and J by 7 bases, and 22 bases separated the two germline ends. CDR3 protein: CASTSPGRVGNEAFF. The CDR3, as DNA: TGTGCCAGTACCTCCCCGGGAAGGGTCGGTAATGAAGCTTTCTTT.

V is TRBV5-1 and J is TRBJ1-2; D perhaps matches TRBD1 (5 bases). Germline V gives CDR1 SGHRS, CDR2 YFSETQ. This CDR3 is built from 14 residues. Trimming took off 5 bases at V and 2 bases at J, with 13 bases between the two ends. CDR3 sequence reads: CASSRGGENYGYTF. CDR3 coding DNA: TGCGCCAGCAGTCGAGGAGGGGAAAACTATGGCTACACCTTC.

The chain couples TRBV19 to TRBJ1-5; TRBD1 is a possible D gene (6 bases). V gave up 2 bases and J gave up 6 bases, with 11 bases separating them. The CDR3 runs to 14 residues. Germline V CDR1 and CDR2: LNHDA, SQIVND (reference sequence). The CDR3 DNA follows: TGTGCCAGTAGTATATCACAGGGCGGTCAGCCCCAGCATTTT. Its protein is CASSISQGGQPQHF.

The chain has TRBV15 and TRBJ1-2; TRBD1 aligns across 7 bases. In germline, CDR1 is LNHNV, CDR2 YYDKDF (reference sequence). The CDR3 loop spans 13 amino acids. After removal of 4 bases from V and 7 bases from J, the junction contained 6 bases not matched to a gene. The CDR3 bases are TGTGCCACCAGCAAAGGGGGCAACCCTGGCTACACCTTC. Translated: CATSKGGNPGYTF.

The chain uses TRBV10-3 and TRBJ1-1; no clear D. This CDR3 contains 13 residues. Germline CDR1 is ENHRY and CDR2 is SYGVKD. Between the trimmed V and J ends, which lost 3 bases and 3 bases, there was a span of 8 bases. CDR3 sequence reads: CAISDQRDTEAFF. Here the CDR3 DNA reads TGTGCCATCAGTGATCAGAGGGACACTGAAGCTTTCTTT.

This rearrangement joins TRBV7-2 to TRBJ1-4; unclear D gene. V was trimmed by 6 bases and J by 8 bases, leaving 7 bases between them. The CDR3 spans 11 residues. Germline CDR1 SGHTA, CDR2 FQGNSA. As DNA, the CDR3 is TGTGCCAGCAGTCGAGGAGAAAAACTGTTTTTT. Translating it yields CASSRGEKLFF.

The rearrangement joins TRBV5-1 to TRBJ2-2, with D uncertain. V lost 5 bases and J 3 bases, leaving 14 bases between the germline ends. This CDR3 spans 15 amino acids. CDR1 SGHRS and CDR2 YFSETQ come from the germline V gene. The CDR3 loop reads CASSPTGPDTGELFF. CDR3 nucleotide sequence: TGCGCCAGCAGTCCAACCGGGCCGGACACCGGGGAGCTGTTTTTT.

This chain joins TRBV27 and TRBJ1-5, with unresolved D. Trimming took off 7 bases at V and 3 bases at J, with 7 bases between the two ends. CDR3 length: 12 residues. Germline values: CDR1 MNHEY, CDR2 SMNVEV (reference sequence). The CDR3 loop reads CASKAVNQPQHF. DNA of the CDR3: TGTGCCAGCAAGGCCGTCAATCAGCCCCAGCATTTT.

A single count supports this clone. The chain carries TRBV28 and TRBJ1-1, with unresolved D. The germline V gene encodes CDR1 MDHEN and CDR2 SYDVKM. Between the trimmed V and J ends, which lost 2 bases and 0 bases, there was a span of 13 bases. The CDR3 sequence is 16 residues long. The CDR3 coding sequence is TGTGCCAGCAGTTTAGGTAGGGTCCCCATGAACACTGAAGCTTTCTTT. Its protein product is CASSLGRVPMNTEAFF. Complete variable domain (other parts from reference TRBV28 and TRBJ1-1): DVKVTQSSRYLVKRTGEKVFLECVQDMDHENMFWYRQDPGLGLRLIYFSYDVKMKEKGDIPEGYSVSREKKERFSLILESASTNQTSMYLCASSLGRVPMNTEAFFGQGTRLTVV.

The rearrangement joins TRBV7-9 to TRBJ1-4; D gene ambiguous. This CDR3 comprises 16 residues. The germline gives CDR1 SEHNR, CDR2 FQNEAQ (reference sequence). V gave up 4 bases and J gave up 6 bases, with 18 bases separating them. For the CDR3, the DNA is TGTGCCAGCAGCTCTAGATCCCCGGCTCGTCATGAAAAACTGTTTTTT. Its protein product is CASSSRSPARHEKLFF.

The chain recombines TRBV6-7 with TRBJ1-2, with D uncertain. TRBV6-7 is marked as an open reading frame, function uncertain. With 2 bases removed from V and 1 base from J, the gap between germline ends came to 17 bases. There are 17 residues in the CDR3. CDR3 nucleotide sequence: TGTGCCAGCAGTTACGCCCCCTTGACCGCAAGTAACTATGGCTACACCTTC. It specifies CASSYAPLTASNYGYTF.

This clone occurred once. J is TRBJ1-2 and V is TRBV28, with 9 bases aligning to TRBD1. There are 15 residues in the CDR3. CDR1 MDHEN and CDR2 SYDVKM come from the germline V gene. J was trimmed by 1 base and V by 4 bases; bases with no gene match: 4. The CDR3 region has the DNA TGTGCCAGCAGTTCCCAGGGACAGGGTAACTATGGCTACACCTTC. Its protein is CASSSQGQGNYGYTF.